This T cell receptor beta chain originates from a study of shared clonotypes between healthy human individuals. As for the study in general: The study used three CD4 naive, three CD4 memory, two CD8 naive and one CD8 memory plate per donor. Whole-study results and caveats: Generally, naive subsets came out with larger estimated richness than memory subsets. Sorted-subset samples were not fully sequenced, rarefaction indicated.

Genomic DNA per cell subset filled all wells of several immunoSEQ plates. TCRdb keeps only in-frame clones here, not all; method: immunoSEQ multiplex PCR. This repertoire shows roughly 1,500,000 clones, approximately 98% found once; its top ten account for approximately 0.44%. In the case of this clone: Antigen: not known.

The CDR3 totals 16 residues. Between the trimmed V and J ends, which lost 1 base and 12 bases, there was a span of 25 bases. Germline V CDR1 and CDR2: SEHNR, FQNEAQ (reference sequence). J is TRBJ2-7 and V is TRBV7-9; D perhaps matches TRBD1 (7 bases). The source is a man aged 25-40 years in good health. Sequenced material: naive CD4+ T cells sorted from blood. Described subset: CD45RA+ positively selected. The DNA for the CDR3 is TGTGCCAGCAGCTTAGAGGGGGGACAGAGTAGCCTACGACTGTACTTC. Translating it yields CASSLEGGQSSLRLYF. The full variable domain, with the rest looked up from reference TRBV7-9 and TRBJ2-7, is DTGVSQNPRHKITKRGQNVTFRCDPISEHNRLYWYRQTLGQGPEFLTYFQNEAQLEKSRLLSDRFSAERPKGSFSTLEIQRTEQGDSAMYLCASSLEGGQSSLRLYFGPGTRLTVT.